These 5 T cell receptor beta chains were sequenced from one sample in a study of blood T cell repertoires in COVID-19. Generated by immunoSEQ multiplex PCR, the TCRdb table keeps only in-frame clones and is missing some. The data show some 180,000 clones, roughly 88% seen once. The sample was peripheral blood. The receptor source for this set is a woman between 35 and 50 years old with COVID-19, enrolled during active disease.

The rearrangement joins TRBV27 to TRBJ1-6; a weak D match, TRBD1 (6 bases). CDR1 is MNHEY, CDR2 SMNVEV, per germline (reference sequence). Trimming removed 4 bases from V and 7 bases from J, with 14 bases in between. CDR3 length equals 15 residues. The CDR3 region is CASSWDLTGNSPLHF. In DNA, the CDR3 is TGTGCCAGCAGTTGGGACCTGACAGGCAATTCACCCCTCCACTTT.

This clone was counted between two and nine times. This chain links TRBV5-1 with TRBJ2-3, with 13 bases fitting TRBD2. CDR1 is SGHRS and CDR2 is YFSETQ in the germline V gene. The CDR3 spans 16 residues. Losses at the gene ends were 5 bases for V and 6 bases for J; bases not matched to a gene: 9. The CDR3 loop reads CASSSLLAGGSDTQYF. CDR3 DNA sequence: TGCGCCAGCAGTTCTCTACTAGCGGGGGGGTCGGATACGCAGTATTTT.

CDR3 DNA: TGCGCCAGCAGTGACGGGACAGGGGGCAGTTCGGACTATGGCTACACCTTC. This encodes CASSDGTGGSSDYGYTF. This chain connects TRBV10-1 to TRBJ1-2, with TRBD1 matching 12 bases. The CDR3 has 17 residues. The germline gives CDR1 WNHNN, CDR2 SYGVQD (reference sequence). V lost 3 bases to trimming and J lost 3 bases; unmatched junction nucleotides: 8.

The chain couples TRBV2 to TRBJ1-6, with D perhaps matching TRBD1 (6 bases). Per germline, CDR1 SNHLY and CDR2 FYNNEI. The V end was cut by 5 bases, the J end by 5 bases, with 13 bases between. The CDR3 totals 15 residues. The CDR3 is CASSSRTANNSPLHF. In nucleotides, the CDR3 is TGTGCCAGCAGTTCGCGGACAGCGAATAATTCACCCCTCCACTTT.

The V gene is TRBV19, the J gene TRBJ1-5; 8 bases match TRBD1. The CDR3 is 15 residues long. Germline-derived CDR1 and CDR2 are LNHDA and SQIVND (reference sequence). The trim removed 5 bases at V and 6 bases at J, leaving 9 bases unmatched. CDR3 protein: CASSLVQGAGQPQHF. CDR3 DNA: TGTGCCAGTAGTCTGGTGCAGGGGGCAGGTCAGCCCCAGCATTTT.